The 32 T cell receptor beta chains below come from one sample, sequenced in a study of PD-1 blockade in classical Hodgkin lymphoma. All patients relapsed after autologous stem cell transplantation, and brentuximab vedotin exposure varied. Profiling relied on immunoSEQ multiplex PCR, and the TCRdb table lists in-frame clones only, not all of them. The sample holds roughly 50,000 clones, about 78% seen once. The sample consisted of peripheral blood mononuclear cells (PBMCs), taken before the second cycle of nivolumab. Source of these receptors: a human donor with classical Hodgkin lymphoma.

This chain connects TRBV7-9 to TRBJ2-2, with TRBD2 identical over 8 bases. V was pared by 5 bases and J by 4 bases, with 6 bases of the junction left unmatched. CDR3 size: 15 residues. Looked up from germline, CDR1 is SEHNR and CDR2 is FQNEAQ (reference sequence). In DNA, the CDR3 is TGTGCCAGCAGCCGCGGGAGCGGGGGCACCGGGGAGCTGTTTTTT. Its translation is CASSRGSGGTGELFF.

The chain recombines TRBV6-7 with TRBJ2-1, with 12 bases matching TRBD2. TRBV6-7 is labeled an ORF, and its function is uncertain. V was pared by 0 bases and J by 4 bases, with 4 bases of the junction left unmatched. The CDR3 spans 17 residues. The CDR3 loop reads CASSYSASGGDYNEQFF. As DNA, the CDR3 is TGTGCCAGCAGTTACTCTGCTAGCGGGGGGGATTACAATGAGCAGTTCTTC.

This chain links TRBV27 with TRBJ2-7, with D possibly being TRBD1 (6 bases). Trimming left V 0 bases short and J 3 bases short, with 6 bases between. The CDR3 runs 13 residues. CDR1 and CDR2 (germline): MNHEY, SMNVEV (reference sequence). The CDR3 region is CASSLSDSYEQYF. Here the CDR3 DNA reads TGTGCCAGCAGTTTATCGGACAGCTACGAGCAGTACTTC.

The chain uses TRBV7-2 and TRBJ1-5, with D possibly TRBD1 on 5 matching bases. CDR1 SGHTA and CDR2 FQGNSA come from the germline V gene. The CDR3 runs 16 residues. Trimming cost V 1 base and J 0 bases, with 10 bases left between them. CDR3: CASSLVGADSNQPQHF. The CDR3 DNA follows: TGTGCCAGCAGCTTAGTCGGGGCCGATAGCAATCAGCCCCAGCATTTT. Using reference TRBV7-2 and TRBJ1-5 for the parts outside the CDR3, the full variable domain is GAGVSQSPSNKVTEKGKDVELRCDPISGHTALYWYRQSLGQGLEFLIYFQGNSAPDKSGLPSDRFSAERTGGSVSTLTIQRTQQEDSAVYLCASSLVGADSNQPQHFGDGTRLSIL.

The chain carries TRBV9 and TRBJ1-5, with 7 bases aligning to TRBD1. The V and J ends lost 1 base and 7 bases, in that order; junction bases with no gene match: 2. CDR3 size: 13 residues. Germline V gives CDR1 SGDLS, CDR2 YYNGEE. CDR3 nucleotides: TGTGCCAGCAGCGTAACAGGGGCCCAGCCCCAGCATTTT. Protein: CASSVTGAQPQHF.

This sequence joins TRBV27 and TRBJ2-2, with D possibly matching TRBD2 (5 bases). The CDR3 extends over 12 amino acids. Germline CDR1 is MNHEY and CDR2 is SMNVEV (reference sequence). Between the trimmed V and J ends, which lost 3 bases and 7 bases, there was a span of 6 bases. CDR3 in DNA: TGTGCCAGCAGTTTGAGGGTCGGGGAGCTGTTTTTT. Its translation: CASSLRVGELFF.

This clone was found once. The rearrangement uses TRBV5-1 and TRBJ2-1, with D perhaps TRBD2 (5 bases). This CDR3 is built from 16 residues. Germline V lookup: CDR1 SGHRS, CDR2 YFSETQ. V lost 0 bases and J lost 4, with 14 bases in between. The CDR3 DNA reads TGCGCCAGCAGCTTGGATCTGGGCGGGCCGTACAATGAGCAGTTCTTC. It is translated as CASSLDLGGPYNEQFF.

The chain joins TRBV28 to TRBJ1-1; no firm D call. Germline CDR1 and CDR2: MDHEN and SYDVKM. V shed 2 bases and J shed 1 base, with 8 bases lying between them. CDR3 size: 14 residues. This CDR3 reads CASSLIRQNTEAFF. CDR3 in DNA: TGTGCCAGCAGTTTAATCCGGCAGAACACTGAAGCTTTCTTT.

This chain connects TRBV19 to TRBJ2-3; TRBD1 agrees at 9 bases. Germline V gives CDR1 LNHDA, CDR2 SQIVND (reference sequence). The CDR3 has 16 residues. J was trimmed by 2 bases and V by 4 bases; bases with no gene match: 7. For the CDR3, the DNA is TGTGCCAGTAGTACCGCGACAGGGGGAAACACAGATACGCAGTATTTT. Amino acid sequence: CASSTATGGNTDTQYF.

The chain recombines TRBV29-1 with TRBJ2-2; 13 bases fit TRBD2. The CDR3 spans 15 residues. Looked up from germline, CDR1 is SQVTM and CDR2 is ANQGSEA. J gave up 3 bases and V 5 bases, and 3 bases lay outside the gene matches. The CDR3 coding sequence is TGCAGCGTTACTAGCGGGAGGGCTCACACCGGGGAGCTGTTTTTT. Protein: CSVTSGRAHTGELFF.

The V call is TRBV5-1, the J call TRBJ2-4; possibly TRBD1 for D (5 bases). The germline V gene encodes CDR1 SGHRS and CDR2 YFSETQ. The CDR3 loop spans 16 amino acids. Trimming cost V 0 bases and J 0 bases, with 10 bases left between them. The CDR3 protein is CASSLVTALAKNIQYF. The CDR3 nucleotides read TGCGCCAGCAGCTTGGTGACAGCCCTAGCCAAAAACATTCAGTACTTC.

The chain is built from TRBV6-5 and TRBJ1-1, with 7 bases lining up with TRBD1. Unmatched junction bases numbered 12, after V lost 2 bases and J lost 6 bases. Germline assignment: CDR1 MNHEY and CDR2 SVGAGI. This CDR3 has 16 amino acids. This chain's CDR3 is CASSYLQGGQVPEAFF. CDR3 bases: TGTGCCAGCAGTTACCTCCAGGGGGGACAAGTCCCTGAAGCTTTCTTT.

This CDR3 reads CASSPRQGSNTEAFF. CDR3 DNA sequence: TGTGCCAGCAGCCCCCGACAGGGCTCCAACACTGAAGCTTTCTTT. The gene calls are TRBV9 and TRBJ1-1; 7 bases map to TRBD1. The CDR3 length is 15 residues. Unmatched junction bases numbered 8, after V lost 4 bases and J lost 2 bases. CDR1 is SGDLS and CDR2 is YYNGEE in the germline V gene.

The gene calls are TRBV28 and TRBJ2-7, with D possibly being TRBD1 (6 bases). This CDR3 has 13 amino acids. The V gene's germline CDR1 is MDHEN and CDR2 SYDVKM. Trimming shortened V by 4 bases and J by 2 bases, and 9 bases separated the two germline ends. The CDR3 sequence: CASSSPGAYEQYF. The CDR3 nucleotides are TGTGCCAGCAGTTCCCCAGGGGCCTACGAGCAGTACTTC.

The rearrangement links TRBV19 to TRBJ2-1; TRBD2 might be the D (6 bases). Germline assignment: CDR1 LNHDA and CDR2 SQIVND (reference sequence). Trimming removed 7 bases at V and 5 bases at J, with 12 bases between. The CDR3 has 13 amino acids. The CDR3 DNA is TGTGCCAGTACCTTCCTAGCGAACAATGAGCAGTTCTTC. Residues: CASTFLANNEQFF.

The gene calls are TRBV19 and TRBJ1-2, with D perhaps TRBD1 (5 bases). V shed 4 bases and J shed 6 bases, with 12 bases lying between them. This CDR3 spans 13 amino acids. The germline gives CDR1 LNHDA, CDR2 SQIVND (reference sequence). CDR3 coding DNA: TGTGCCAGTAGTAAGAGGACAACTCATGGCTACACCTTC. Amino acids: CASSKRTTHGYTF.

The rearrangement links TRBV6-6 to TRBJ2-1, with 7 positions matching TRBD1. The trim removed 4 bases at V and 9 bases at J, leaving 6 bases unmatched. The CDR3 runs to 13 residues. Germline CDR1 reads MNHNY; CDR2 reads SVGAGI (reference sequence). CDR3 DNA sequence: TGTGCCAGCAGTTCGACAGGGACGGGTGAGCAGTTCTTC. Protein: CASSSTGTGEQFF.

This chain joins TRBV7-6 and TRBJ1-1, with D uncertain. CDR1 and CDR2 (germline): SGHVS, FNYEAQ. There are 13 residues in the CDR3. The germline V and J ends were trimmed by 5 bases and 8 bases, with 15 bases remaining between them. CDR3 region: CASSHASVGEAFF. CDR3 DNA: TGTGCCAGCAGCCACGCATCCGTGGGCGAAGCTTTCTTT.

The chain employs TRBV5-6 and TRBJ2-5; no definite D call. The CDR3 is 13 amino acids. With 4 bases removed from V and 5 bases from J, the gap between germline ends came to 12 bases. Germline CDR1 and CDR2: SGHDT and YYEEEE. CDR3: CASSAPPPETQYF. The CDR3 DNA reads TGTGCCAGCAGCGCGCCGCCCCCGGAGACCCAGTACTTC.

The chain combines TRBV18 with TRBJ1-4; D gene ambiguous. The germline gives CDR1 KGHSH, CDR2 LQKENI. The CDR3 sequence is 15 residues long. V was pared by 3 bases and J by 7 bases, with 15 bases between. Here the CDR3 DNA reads TGTGCCAGCTCACCCCGACCGCGGGGTGGTGAAAAACTGTTTTTT. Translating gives CASSPRPRGGEKLFF.

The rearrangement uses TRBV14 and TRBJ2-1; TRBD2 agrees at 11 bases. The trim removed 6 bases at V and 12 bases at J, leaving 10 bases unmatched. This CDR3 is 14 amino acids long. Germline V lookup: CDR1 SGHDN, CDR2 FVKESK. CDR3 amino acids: CASSQSTSGIWQFF. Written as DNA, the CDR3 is TGTGCCAGCAGTCAATCGACTAGCGGGATTTGGCAGTTCTTC.

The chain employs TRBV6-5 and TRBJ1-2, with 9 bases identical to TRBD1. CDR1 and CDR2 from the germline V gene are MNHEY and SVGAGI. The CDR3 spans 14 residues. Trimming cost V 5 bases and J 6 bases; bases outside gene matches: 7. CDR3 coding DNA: TGTGCCAGCAGTCCCCGGACAGGGGAGAATGGCTACACCTTC. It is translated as CASSPRTGENGYTF.

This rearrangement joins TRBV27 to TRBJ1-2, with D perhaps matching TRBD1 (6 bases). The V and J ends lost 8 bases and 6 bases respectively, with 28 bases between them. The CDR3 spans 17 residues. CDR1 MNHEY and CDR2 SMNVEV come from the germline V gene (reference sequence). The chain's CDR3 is CASGPQRQVRQENGYTF. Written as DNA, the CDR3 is TGTGCCAGCGGACCACAAAGACAGGTTCGACAAGAGAATGGCTACACCTTC.

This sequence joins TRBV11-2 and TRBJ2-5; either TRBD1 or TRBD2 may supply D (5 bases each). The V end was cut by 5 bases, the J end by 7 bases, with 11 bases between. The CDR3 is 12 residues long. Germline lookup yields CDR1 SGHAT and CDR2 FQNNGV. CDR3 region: CASSLGTGTQYF. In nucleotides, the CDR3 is TGTGCCAGCAGCCTAGGGACGGGGACCCAGTACTTC.

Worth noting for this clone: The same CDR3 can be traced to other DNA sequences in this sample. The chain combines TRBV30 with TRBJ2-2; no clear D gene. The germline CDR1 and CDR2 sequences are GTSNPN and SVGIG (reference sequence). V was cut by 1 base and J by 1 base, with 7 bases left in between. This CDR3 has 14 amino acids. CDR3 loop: CAWSGRGNTGELFF. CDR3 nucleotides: TGTGCCTGGAGTGGCCGAGGGAACACCGGGGAGCTGTTTTTT.

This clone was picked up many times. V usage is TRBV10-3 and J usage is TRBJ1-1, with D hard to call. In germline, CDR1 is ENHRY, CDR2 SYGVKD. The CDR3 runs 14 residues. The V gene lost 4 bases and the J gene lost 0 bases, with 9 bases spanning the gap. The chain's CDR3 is CAISVKDMNTEAFF. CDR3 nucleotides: TGTGCCATCAGTGTCAAAGATATGAACACTGAAGCTTTCTTT.

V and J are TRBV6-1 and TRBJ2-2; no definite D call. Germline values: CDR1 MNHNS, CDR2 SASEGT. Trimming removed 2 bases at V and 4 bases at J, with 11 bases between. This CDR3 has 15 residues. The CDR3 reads CASSELVSGTGELFF. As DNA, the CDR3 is TGTGCCAGCAGTGAATTAGTCTCCGGCACCGGGGAGCTGTTTTTT.

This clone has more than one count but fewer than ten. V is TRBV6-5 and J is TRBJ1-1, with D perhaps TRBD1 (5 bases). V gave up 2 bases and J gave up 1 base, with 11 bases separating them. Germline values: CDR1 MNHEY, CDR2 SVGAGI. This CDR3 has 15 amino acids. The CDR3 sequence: CASSYRVQANTEAFF. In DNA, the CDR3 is TGTGCCAGCAGTTACCGGGTACAGGCGAACACTGAAGCTTTCTTT.

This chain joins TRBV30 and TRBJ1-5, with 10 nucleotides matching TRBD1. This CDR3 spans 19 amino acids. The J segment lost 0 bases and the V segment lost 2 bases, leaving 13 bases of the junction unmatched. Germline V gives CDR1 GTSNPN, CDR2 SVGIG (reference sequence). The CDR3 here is CAWSLRTGGPPYSNQPQHF. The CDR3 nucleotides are TGTGCCTGGAGTCTCCGGACAGGGGGTCCCCCTTATAGCAATCAGCCCCAGCATTTT.

CDR3 DNA sequence: TGCGCCAGCAGCCAAACTACAGGGTCTGGGGCCAACGTCCTGACTTTC. Amino acids: CASSQTTGSGANVLTF. V is TRBV4-3 and J is TRBJ2-6, with TRBD1 as a possible D gene (6 bases). Germline assignment: CDR1 LGHNA and CDR2 YSLEER. Trimming removed 2 bases from V and 1 base from J, with 9 bases in between. The CDR3 contains 16 residues.

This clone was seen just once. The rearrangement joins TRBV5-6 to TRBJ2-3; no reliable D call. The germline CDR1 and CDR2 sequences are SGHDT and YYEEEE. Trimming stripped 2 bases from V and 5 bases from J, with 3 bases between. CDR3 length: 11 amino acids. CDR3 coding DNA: TGTGCCAGCAGCTTAAGAGATACGCAGTATTTT. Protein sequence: CASSLRDTQYF. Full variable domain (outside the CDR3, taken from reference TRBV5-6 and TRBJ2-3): DAGVTQSPTHLIKTRGQQVTLRCSPKSGHDTVSWYQQALGQGPQFIFQYYEEEERQRGNFPDRFSGHQFPNYSSELNVNALLLGDSALYLCASSLRDTQYFGPGTRLTVL.

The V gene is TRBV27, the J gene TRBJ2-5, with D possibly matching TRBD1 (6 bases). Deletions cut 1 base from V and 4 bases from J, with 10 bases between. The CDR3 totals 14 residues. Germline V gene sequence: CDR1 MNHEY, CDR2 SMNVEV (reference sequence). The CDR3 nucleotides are TGTGCCAGCAGTTTATGGGGACAAGTAGAGACCCAGTACTTC. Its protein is CASSLWGQVETQYF.